One T cell receptor (beta chain) is described in this entry. Antigen unknown. The entry originates in a study of PD-1 blockade in mismatch repair-deficient tumors. General study points: Tumor-resident clones, often undetectable pretreatment in blood, expanded then contracted after pembrolizumab.

Clones were sequenced by immunoSEQ multiplex PCR, and TCRdb holds only the in-frame ones, with some missing. This repertoire shows more than 40,000 clones, roughly 78% found once; its top ten account for about 3%. Every patient had mismatch repair deficiency by PCR or immunohistochemistry. The CDR3 consists of 14 residues. Trimming cost V 0 bases and J 6 bases, with 11 bases left between them. In germline, CDR1 is SEHNR, CDR2 FQNEAQ (reference sequence). The sequence came from an adult with mismatch repair-deficient cancer. Material: peripheral blood, obtained 4 weeks after starting pembrolizumab. This rearrangement joins TRBV7-9 to TRBJ1-2; no firm D call. The CDR3 loop is CASSLARGMNGYTF. In DNA form, the CDR3 reads TGTGCCAGCAGCTTAGCGCGGGGTATGAATGGCTACACCTTC.